This TCR beta chain emerged from a study of shared clonotypes between healthy human individuals. Libraries were prepared by immunoSEQ multiplex PCR; TCRdb keeps only in-frame clonotypes and omits some of them. The data hold 500,000 or so clones, with around 96% observed a single time. About this clone itself: Its specificity is not known.

The germline gives CDR1 SGHVS, CDR2 FQNEAQ. The CDR3 totals 18 residues. V lost 4 bases, J lost 5 bases, and 23 bases lay in between. Study-level points and caveats: Among donors, sharing of clonotypes was expected to be affected by sequencing depth.

The chain is built from TRBV7-8 and TRBJ1-4, with D perhaps TRBD1 (6 bases). The receptor was isolated from a woman in her twenties or thirties in good health. Sequenced input: naive CD4+ T cells sorted from blood. Subset specified: CD45RA+ positively selected. CDR3 coding DNA: TGTGCCAGCAGCTCTACGACAAGGGCACAGGGAAGGAATGAAAAACTGTTTTTT. This sequence encodes CASSSTTRAQGRNEKLFF.